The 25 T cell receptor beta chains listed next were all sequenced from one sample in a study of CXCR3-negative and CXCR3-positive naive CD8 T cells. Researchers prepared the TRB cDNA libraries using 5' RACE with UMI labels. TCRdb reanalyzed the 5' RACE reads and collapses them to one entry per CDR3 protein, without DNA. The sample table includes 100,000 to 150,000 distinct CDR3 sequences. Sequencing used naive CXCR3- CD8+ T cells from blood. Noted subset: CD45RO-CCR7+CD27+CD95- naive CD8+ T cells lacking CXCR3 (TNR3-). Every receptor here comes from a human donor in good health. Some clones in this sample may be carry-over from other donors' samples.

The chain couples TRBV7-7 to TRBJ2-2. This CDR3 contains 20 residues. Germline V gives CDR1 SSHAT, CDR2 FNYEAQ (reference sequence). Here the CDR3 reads CASSLDPAAEALANTGELFF.

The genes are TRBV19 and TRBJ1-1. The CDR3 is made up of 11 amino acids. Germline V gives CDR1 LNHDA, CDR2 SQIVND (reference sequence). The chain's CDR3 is CASKYGTEAFF.

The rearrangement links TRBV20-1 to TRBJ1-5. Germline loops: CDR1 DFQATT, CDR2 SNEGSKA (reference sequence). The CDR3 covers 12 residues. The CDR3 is CSASLRNQPQHF.

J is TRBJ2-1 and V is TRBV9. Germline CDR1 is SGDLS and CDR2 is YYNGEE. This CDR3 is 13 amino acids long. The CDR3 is CASSVVEHNEQFF.

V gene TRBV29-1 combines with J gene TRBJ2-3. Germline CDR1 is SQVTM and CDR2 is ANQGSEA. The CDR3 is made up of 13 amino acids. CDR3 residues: CSVESASGDTQYF.

The CDR3 is CASSYTSGARNEQFF. The rearrangement joins TRBV6-5 to TRBJ2-1. The CDR3 extends over 15 amino acids. The V gene's germline CDR1 is MNHEY and CDR2 SVGAGI.

CDR3 loop: CSVEAVYGYTF. The chain couples TRBV29-1 to TRBJ1-2. From germline, CDR1 is SQVTM and CDR2 ANQGSEA. The CDR3 has 11 residues.

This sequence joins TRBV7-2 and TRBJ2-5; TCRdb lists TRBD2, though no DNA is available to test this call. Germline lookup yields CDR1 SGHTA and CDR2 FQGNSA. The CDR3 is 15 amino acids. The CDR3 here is CASSLMRASDETQYF.

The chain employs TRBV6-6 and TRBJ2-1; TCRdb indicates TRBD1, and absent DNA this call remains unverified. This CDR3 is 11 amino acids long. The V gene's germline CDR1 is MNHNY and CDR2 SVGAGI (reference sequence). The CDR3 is CATDNHNEQFF.

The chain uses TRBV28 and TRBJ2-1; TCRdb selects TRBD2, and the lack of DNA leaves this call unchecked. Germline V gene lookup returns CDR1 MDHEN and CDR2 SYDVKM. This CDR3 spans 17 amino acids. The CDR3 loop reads CASRTEGLALDYNEQFF.

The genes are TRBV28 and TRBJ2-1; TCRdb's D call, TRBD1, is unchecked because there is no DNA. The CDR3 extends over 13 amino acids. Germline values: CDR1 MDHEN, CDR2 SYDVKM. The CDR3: CASSLGTDNEQFF.

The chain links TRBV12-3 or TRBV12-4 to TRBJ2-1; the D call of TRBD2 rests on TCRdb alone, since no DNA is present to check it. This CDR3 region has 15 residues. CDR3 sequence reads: CASRSSSGSYNEQFF.

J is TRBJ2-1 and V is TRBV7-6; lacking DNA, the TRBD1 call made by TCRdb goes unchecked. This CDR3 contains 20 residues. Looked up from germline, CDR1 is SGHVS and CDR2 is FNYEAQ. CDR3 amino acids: CASSIRWGQGPYSSYNEQFF.

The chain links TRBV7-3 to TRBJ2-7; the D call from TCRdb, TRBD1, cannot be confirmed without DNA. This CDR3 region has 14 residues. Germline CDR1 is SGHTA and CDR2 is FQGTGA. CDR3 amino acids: CASSPRQDSYEQYF.

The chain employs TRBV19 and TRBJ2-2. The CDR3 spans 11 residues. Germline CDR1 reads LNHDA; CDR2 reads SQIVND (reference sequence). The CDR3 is CASSIHRELFF.

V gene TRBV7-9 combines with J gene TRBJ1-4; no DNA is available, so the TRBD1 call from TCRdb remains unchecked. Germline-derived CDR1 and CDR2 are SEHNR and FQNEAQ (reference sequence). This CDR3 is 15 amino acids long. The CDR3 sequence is CASSPPGRDREKLFF.

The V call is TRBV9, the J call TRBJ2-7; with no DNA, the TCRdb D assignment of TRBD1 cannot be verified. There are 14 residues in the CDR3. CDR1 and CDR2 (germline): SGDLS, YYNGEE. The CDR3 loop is CASSPWDRPYEQYF.

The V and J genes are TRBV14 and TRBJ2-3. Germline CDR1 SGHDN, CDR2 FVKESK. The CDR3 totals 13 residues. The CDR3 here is CASSQVSADTQYF.

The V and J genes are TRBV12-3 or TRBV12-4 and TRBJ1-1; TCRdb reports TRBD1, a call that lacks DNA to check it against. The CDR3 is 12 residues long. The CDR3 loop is CASRPGTVEAFF.

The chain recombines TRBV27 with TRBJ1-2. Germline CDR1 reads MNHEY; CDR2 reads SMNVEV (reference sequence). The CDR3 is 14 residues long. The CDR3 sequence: CASSFGDPRTRITF.

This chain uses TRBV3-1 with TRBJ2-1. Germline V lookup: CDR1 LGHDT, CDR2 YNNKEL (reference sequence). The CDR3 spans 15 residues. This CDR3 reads CASSQDPAGSAEQFF.

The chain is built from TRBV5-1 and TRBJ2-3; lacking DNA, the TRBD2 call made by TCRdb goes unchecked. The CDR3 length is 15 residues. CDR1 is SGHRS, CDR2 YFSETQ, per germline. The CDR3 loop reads CASSLFLGSADTQYF.

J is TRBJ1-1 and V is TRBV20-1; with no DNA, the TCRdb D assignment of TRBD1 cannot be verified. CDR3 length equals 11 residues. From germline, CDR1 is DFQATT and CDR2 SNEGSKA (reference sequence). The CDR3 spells CRGDWNTEAFF.

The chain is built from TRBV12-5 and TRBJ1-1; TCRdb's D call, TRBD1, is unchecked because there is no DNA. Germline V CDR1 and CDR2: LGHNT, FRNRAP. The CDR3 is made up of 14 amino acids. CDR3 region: CASVPDRGLTEAFF.

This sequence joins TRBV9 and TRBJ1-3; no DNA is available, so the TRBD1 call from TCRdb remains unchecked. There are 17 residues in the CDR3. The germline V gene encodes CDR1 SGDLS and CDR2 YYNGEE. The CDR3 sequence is CASSTGQGPFSGNTIYF.